These 14 T cell receptor beta chains originate from one sample sequenced in a study of blood T cell repertoires in COVID-19 (dated by TCRdb to the early 2020s). Libraries were built with the immunoSEQ multiplex PCR assay. As stored in TCRdb, this immuneACCESS dataset retains in-frame rearrangements with V and J assigned. A fraction of the clones does not appear; measured against another copy, unresolved V genes explain less than half of the discrepancy, and the remainder lacks a known reason. Counted in this sample were approximately 230,000 clones; approximately 90% of them appeared once. The ten largest clones capture 2.2% of the sample. Sequencing input: peripheral blood. These receptor sequences come from a young man who had recovered from COVID-19.

This clone was seen once. The gene calls are TRBV6-5 and TRBJ1-5; no clear D gene. Deletions cut 2 bases from V and 5 bases from J, with 10 bases between. The germline CDR1 and CDR2 sequences are MNHEY and SVGAGI. This CDR3 contains 14 residues. The CDR3 DNA reads as TGTGCCAGCAGTTACGACAAGGAACATCAGCCCCAGCATTTT. Translated: CASSYDKEHQPQHF.

The J gene is TRBJ1-2, the V gene TRBV5-1; no clear D gene. V gave up 7 bases and J gave up 5 bases, with 12 bases separating them. Per the germline V gene, CDR1 is SGHRS and CDR2 is YFSETQ. This CDR3 spans 12 amino acids. The CDR3 reads CASAARRYGYTF. Written as DNA, the CDR3 is TGCGCCAGCGCCGCAAGGCGGTATGGCTACACCTTC.

This clone appeared a few times. The chain combines TRBV6-1 with TRBJ1-2; D is possibly TRBD1 (5 bases). The CDR3 is made up of 16 amino acids. Germline-derived CDR1 and CDR2 are MNHNS and SASEGT. V dropped 4 bases and J dropped 2 bases, with 17 bases sitting between them. As DNA, the CDR3 is TGTGCCAGCAGTGCCGAAATCGGGGGGGGGAACTATGGCTACACCTTC. Its translation is CASSAEIGGGNYGYTF.

The chain carries TRBV5-4 and TRBJ2-5; D is possibly TRBD1 (5 bases). This CDR3 has 16 residues. V was clipped by 3 bases and J by 2 bases, with 17 bases between them. Germline loops: CDR1 SGHNT, CDR2 YYREEE (reference sequence). In DNA, the CDR3 is TGTGCCAGCAGCTGGTTGGGGCCCTACGATCAAGAGACCCAGTACTTC. It codes for CASSWLGPYDQETQYF.

The chain carries TRBV4-1 and TRBJ1-6; a weak D match, TRBD1 (6 bases). The CDR3 contains 16 residues. Between the trimmed V and J ends, which lost 1 base and 9 bases, there was a span of 16 bases. CDR1 is MGHRA, CDR2 YSYEKL, per germline. The CDR3 loop is CASSQAEQGLGSPLHF. Written as DNA, the CDR3 is TGCGCCAGCAGCCAAGCCGAACAGGGTTTAGGTTCACCCCTCCACTTT.

The sample holds one count of this clone. The chain links TRBV5-1 to TRBJ2-7, with a possible D match to TRBD1 (5 bases). The germline V and J ends were trimmed by 1 base and 3 bases, with 14 bases remaining between them. This CDR3 comprises 15 residues. The germline gives CDR1 SGHRS, CDR2 YFSETQ. As DNA, the CDR3 is TGCGCCAGCAGCTTGAGCAGGGTCACCGTCTACGAGCAGTACTTC. This sequence encodes CASSLSRVTVYEQYF.

V usage is TRBV7-9 and J usage is TRBJ2-1; 9 bases map to TRBD1. Germline V gene lookup returns CDR1 SEHNR and CDR2 FQNEAQ (reference sequence). The CDR3 runs 13 residues. V lost 8 bases and J lost 9; bases outside the gene matches: 8. This CDR3 reads CASSPGQGLEQFF. In DNA form, the CDR3 reads TGTGCCAGCTCACCGGGACAGGGCCTTGAGCAGTTCTTC.

This clone was detected only once. This chain joins TRBV2 and TRBJ1-6; D is unclear. In germline, CDR1 is SNHLY, CDR2 FYNNEI. Deletions cut 3 bases from V and 6 bases from J, with 9 bases between. The CDR3 is 14 amino acids. The CDR3 DNA reads as TGTGCCAGCAGTGATACAGTTCCTAATTCACCCCTCCACTTT. Protein sequence: CASSDTVPNSPLHF.

This chain connects TRBV3-1 (or the pseudogene TRBV3-2) to TRBJ2-7; a weak D match, TRBD2 (6 bases). The germline V gene has CDR1 LGHDT and CDR2 YNNKEL (reference sequence). This CDR3 contains 12 residues. V dropped 3 bases and J dropped 7 bases, with 10 bases sitting between them. Here the CDR3 DNA reads TGTGCCAGCAGCCAGGGACGGGGGGAGCAGTACTTC. It codes for CASSQGRGEQYF.

The chain is built from TRBV6-6 and TRBJ1-4; TRBD1 might be the D (5 bases). CDR3 length: 14 residues. The germline CDR1 and CDR2 sequences are MNHNY and SVGAGI (reference sequence). V was trimmed by 2 bases and J by 8 bases, leaving 12 bases between them. The CDR3: CASSYMGGREKLFF. CDR3 DNA: TGTGCCAGCAGTTACATGGGGGGTCGGGAAAAACTGTTTTTT.

This chain links TRBV9 with TRBJ1-4, with 7 bases aligning to TRBD1. Germline CDR1 reads SGDLS; CDR2 reads YYNGEE. CDR3 length: 14 amino acids. V lost 0 bases and J lost 7; bases outside the gene matches: 3. DNA of the CDR3: TGTGCCAGCAGCGTAGGACAGGGTTGTGAAAAACTGTTTTTT. Protein sequence: CASSVGQGCEKLFF.

This clone was observed a few times. CDR3 loop: CASSGGLRGRQYF. The CDR3 nucleotides read TGTGCCAGCAGCGGGGGGCTTCGAGGGAGGCAGTACTTC. The gene calls are TRBV2 and TRBJ2-7, with a tentative D call TRBD2 (7 bases). CDR1 and CDR2 from the germline V gene are SNHLY and FYNNEI. The V end lost 6 bases, the J end lost 9 bases, and 18 bases lay between the germline ends. The CDR3 has 13 residues.

V and J are TRBV5-1 and TRBJ2-5; D perhaps matches TRBD2 (5 bases). CDR3 length equals 15 residues. Germline lookup yields CDR1 SGHRS and CDR2 YFSETQ. The V end was cut by 2 bases, the J end by 1 base, with 12 bases between. CDR3 in amino acids: CASSFGPEVQETQYF. The CDR3 coding sequence is TGCGCCAGCAGCTTTGGGCCGGAGGTCCAAGAGACCCAGTACTTC. The whole variable domain, filled in from reference TRBV5-1 and TRBJ2-5, reads KAGVTQTPRYLIKTRGQQVTLSCSPISGHRSVSWYQQTPGQGLQFLFEYFSETQRNKGNFPGRFSGRQFSNSRSEMNVSTLELGDSALYLCASSFGPEVQETQYFGPGTRLLVL.

The chain has TRBV19 and TRBJ1-2; D gene ambiguous. The germline gives CDR1 LNHDA, CDR2 SQIVND (reference sequence). This CDR3 is built from 16 residues. V was clipped by 8 bases and J by 2 bases, with 21 bases between them. CDR3 loop: CASALAPGSWNYGYTF. The CDR3 coding sequence is TGTGCCAGTGCCCTCGCACCTGGGAGTTGGAACTATGGCTACACCTTC.